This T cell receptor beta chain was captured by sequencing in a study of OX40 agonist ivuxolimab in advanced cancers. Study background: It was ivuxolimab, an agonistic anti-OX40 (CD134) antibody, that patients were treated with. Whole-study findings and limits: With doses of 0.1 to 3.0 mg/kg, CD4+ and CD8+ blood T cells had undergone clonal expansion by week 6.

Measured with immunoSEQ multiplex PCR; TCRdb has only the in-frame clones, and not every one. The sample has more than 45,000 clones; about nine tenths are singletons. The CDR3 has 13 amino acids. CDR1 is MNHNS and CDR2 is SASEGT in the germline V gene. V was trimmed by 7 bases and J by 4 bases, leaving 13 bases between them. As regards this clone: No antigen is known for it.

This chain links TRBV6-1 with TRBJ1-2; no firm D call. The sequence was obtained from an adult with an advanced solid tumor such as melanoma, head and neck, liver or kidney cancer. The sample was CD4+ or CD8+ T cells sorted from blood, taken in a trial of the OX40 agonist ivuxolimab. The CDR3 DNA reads TGTGCCAGCACCCTCTCCACTGGCTATGGCTACACCTTC. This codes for CASTLSTGYGYTF.